This TCR beta chain comes out of a study of T cells in Graves' hyperthyroidism and ophthalmopathy. In this sample, this clonotype turned up many times. From RNA transcripts, TCR beta CDR3 regions were amplified. Carried out on the TCR CDR3, a first-round RT-PCR used the HTBI primer set. TCRdb ran MiXCR on the multiplex PCR reads and lists one entry per CDR3 protein. Here the sample spans more than 300,000 distinct CDR3 sequences, about 15% being singletons. Trimming cost V 1 base and J 0 bases, with 7 bases left between them. The length of the CDR3 is 15 residues. From germline, CDR1 is PRHDT and CDR2 FYEKMQ (reference sequence).

The TCR comes from a woman aged 25 to 39 with Graves' ophthalmopathy. The V gene is TRBV13, the J gene TRBJ2-1; unclear D gene. The sequenced sample was blood. For the CDR3, the DNA is TGTGCCAGCAGCTTAGTTCTGGGCTCCTACAATGAGCAGTTCTTC. Protein product: CASSLVLGSYNEQFF.